The 27 T cell receptor beta chains presented below share a single source sample, sequenced in a study of T-cell memory formation after mild COVID-19. MiXCR, run by TCRdb on the 5' RACE reads, gives a single entry per CDR3 protein. The sample contains under 300,000 distinct CDR3 sequences, approximately 18% of which appear only once. Material for sequencing was PBMCs or a T cell subset sorted from them (not recorded which). The receptors originated from a man between 18 and 29 years old who had mild COVID-19 (a few samples of this study predate the infection). Cell type and time point are not known.

V and J are TRBV25-1 and TRBJ2-6; no clear D. CDR1 and CDR2 from the germline V gene are MGHDK and SYGVNS. V lost 7 bases to trimming and J lost 1 base, with 5 bases between them. The CDR3 is 13 residues long. CDR3 residues: CASIRSGANVLTF. In nucleotides, the CDR3 is TGTGCCAGCATTAGATCTGGGGCCAACGTCCTGACTTTC.

The genes are TRBV12-3 or TRBV12-4 and TRBJ2-7; the D gene is possibly TRBD2 (5 bases). V shed 6 bases and J shed 2 bases, with 11 bases lying between them. CDR3 length: 13 residues. The CDR3, as DNA: TGTGCCAGCAGCGGAGAGGGCCCCTACGAGCAGTACTTC. This encodes CASSGEGPYEQYF.

This clonotype has more than one count but fewer than ten. V and J are TRBV7-2 and TRBJ2-3, with a possible D match to TRBD2 (6 bases). CDR1 and CDR2 from the germline V gene are SGHTA and FQGNSA. CDR3 length equals 17 residues. V was cut by 4 bases and J by 5 bases, with 22 bases left in between. Written as DNA, the CDR3 is TGTGCCAGCAGCTCCATACCGGCCAGTGGGGGGAAAGATACGCAGTATTTT. This codes for CASSSIPASGGKDTQYF. The full variable domain, with the rest looked up from reference TRBV7-2 and TRBJ2-3, is GAGVSQSPSNKVTEKGKDVELRCDPISGHTALYWYRQSLGQGLEFLIYFQGNSAPDKSGLPSDRFSAERTGGSVSTLTIQRTQQEDSAVYLCASSSIPASGGKDTQYFGPGTRLTVL.

This clonotype is a singleton in its sample. One end of the junction is discordant with germline, which a read error may explain. This chain uses TRBV19 with TRBJ2-5; maybe TRBD2 (5 bases). Germline loops: CDR1 LNHDA, CDR2 SQIVND (reference sequence). The CDR3 covers 12 residues. CDR3 in DNA: TGTGCCACCTCGGAGGATAGGGAGACACAGTACTTC. It codes for CATSEDRETQYF.

V usage is TRBV3-1 and J usage is TRBJ1-1; D unclear. CDR1 and CDR2 from the germline V gene are LGHDT and YNNKEL (reference sequence). V was pared by 4 bases and J by 5 bases, with 20 bases between. CDR3 length equals 16 residues. DNA of the CDR3: TGTGCCAGCAGCCCGTCCGCCGTACATGATAGGACTGAAGCTTTCTTT. This sequence encodes CASSPSAVHDRTEAFF.

The chain is built from TRBV4-2 and TRBJ1-6; possible D gene TRBD1, 5 bases. From germline, CDR1 is LGHNA and CDR2 YNFKEQ. With 0 bases removed from V and 3 bases from J, the gap between germline ends came to 12 bases. The CDR3 spans 17 residues. CDR3 region: CASSQELAGIYNSPLHF. The CDR3 DNA is TGTGCCAGCAGCCAAGAGTTGGCAGGGATCTATAATTCACCCCTCCACTTT.

This clonotype came up a few times. The junction shows a germline mismatch at one end, possibly a read error. The V and J genes are TRBV12-3 or TRBV12-4 and TRBJ2-2, with D hard to call. The CDR3 length is 14 residues. The CDR3 protein is CASSPQPLTWELFF. DNA for the CDR3: TGTGCCAGCAGCCCACAGCCCCTCACCTGGGAGCTGTTTTTT.

The table lists this clonotype with a few counts. V and J are TRBV20-1 and TRBJ1-5, with TRBD1 matching 8 bases. V shed 5 bases, J shed 1 base, and the junction held 7 bases outside the gene matches. Germline lookup yields CDR1 DFQATT and CDR2 SNEGSKA (reference sequence). This CDR3 comprises 15 residues. CDR3 in DNA: TGCAGTGCTTCCAGGACAGGGAGCAGCAATCAGCCCCAGCATTTT. It translates to CSASRTGSSNQPQHF.

The rearrangement joins TRBV12-3 or TRBV12-4 to TRBJ1-4; D is undetermined. This CDR3 is built from 13 residues. Trimming stripped 3 bases from V and 10 bases from J, with 12 bases between. The CDR3 reads CASSLREGGKLFF. DNA for the CDR3: TGTGCCAGCAGTTTGCGGGAGGGAGGAAAACTGTTTTTT.

This clonotype has just a few counts. The CDR3 here is CASSLMSRGQETQYF. The CDR3 region has the DNA TGCGCCAGCAGCTTGATGAGTCGGGGGCAAGAGACCCAGTACTTC. This chain joins TRBV5-1 and TRBJ2-5; a possible D gene is TRBD2 (6 bases). This CDR3 comprises 15 residues. The V end was cut by 1 base, the J end by 2 bases, with 12 bases between. CDR1 and CDR2 from the germline V gene are SGHRS and YFSETQ.

This clonotype was counted only a few times. The rearrangement uses TRBV2 and TRBJ1-5; a possible D gene is TRBD1 (5 bases). Germline V CDR1 and CDR2: SNHLY, FYNNEI. The CDR3 consists of 13 residues. V gave up 7 bases and J gave up 4 bases, with 11 bases separating them. This CDR3 is CASNREGNQPQHF. CDR3 bases: TGTGCCAGCAATCGAGAGGGGAATCAGCCCCAGCATTTT.

This clonotype was counted many times. V and J are TRBV12-3 or TRBV12-4 and TRBJ2-7, with D perhaps matching TRBD2 (5 bases). The V gene lost 2 bases and the J gene lost 6 bases, with 14 bases spanning the gap. CDR3 length: 14 residues. CDR3 DNA: TGTGCCAGCAGTTTACGGGGTCAAAGGGTCGAGCAGTACTTC. Amino acids: CASSLRGQRVEQYF.

This clonotype occurred a few times. The V and J genes are TRBV2 and TRBJ1-5, with D possibly being TRBD1 (6 bases). Per germline, CDR1 SNHLY and CDR2 FYNNEI. This CDR3 is 14 amino acids long. Trimming pared 3 bases from V and 5 bases from J, leaving 11 bases between. The CDR3 sequence is CASSDDHRDQPQHF. DNA of the CDR3: TGTGCCAGCAGTGACGACCACAGGGATCAGCCCCAGCATTTT.

The V call is TRBV24-1, the J call TRBJ2-1; D is unresolved. The germline gives CDR1 KGHDR, CDR2 SFDVKD. The V end lost 9 bases, the J end lost 0 bases, and 8 bases lay between the germline ends. This CDR3 contains 13 residues. The CDR3 nucleotides are TGTGCCACCGAAGAAAGCTCCTACAATGAGCAGTTCTTC. The encoded protein is CATEESSYNEQFF.

This clonotype was counted between two and nine times. The V gene is TRBV9, the J gene TRBJ1-2; D is possibly TRBD1 (5 bases). Trimming shortened V by 6 bases and J by 8 bases, and 17 bases separated the two germline ends. The CDR3 has 13 residues. The V gene's germline CDR1 is SGDLS and CDR2 YYNGEE. The DNA for the CDR3 is TGTGCCAGCAAAGGACAAAGGACGGGAGGCTACACCTTC. Its protein is CASKGQRTGGYTF.

This clonotype has more than one count but fewer than ten. This chain uses TRBV7-9 with TRBJ1-2; the D gene is possibly TRBD1 (5 bases). The CDR3 has 13 residues. CDR1 SEHNR and CDR2 FQNEAQ come from the germline V gene (reference sequence). V lost 7 bases, J lost 4 bases, and 13 bases lay in between. CDR3 in DNA: TGTGCCAGCACGGCCGGGACGGGCTATGGCTACACCTTC. Translation: CASTAGTGYGYTF.

This clonotype was detected a few times. This sequence joins TRBV7-6 and TRBJ1-5; a weak D match, TRBD1 (6 bases). The germline V and J ends were trimmed by 2 bases and 6 bases, with 17 bases remaining between them. Germline V gives CDR1 SGHVS, CDR2 FNYEAQ. The CDR3 has 16 amino acids. The CDR3 bases are TGTGCCAGCAGCTTATATTCGGGGGGGCTAGTTCAGCCCCAGCATTTT. This encodes CASSLYSGGLVQPQHF.

This clonotype was seen many times. The V and J genes are TRBV12-3 or TRBV12-4 and TRBJ2-2; 13 bases match TRBD2. The trim removed 9 bases at V and 2 bases at J, leaving 15 bases unmatched. The CDR3 runs 19 residues. CDR3 protein: CASTKNGLAGVTNTGELFF. The CDR3 nucleotides are TGTGCCAGTACGAAGAATGGACTAGCGGGGGTTACAAACACCGGGGAGCTGTTTTTT.

In this sample, this clonotype turned up a few times. This chain uses TRBV12-3 or TRBV12-4 with TRBJ2-3; no firm D call. The CDR3 totals 10 residues. The V end was cut by 6 bases, the J end by 9 bases, with 7 bases between. CDR3 amino acids: CASRGRTQYF. The CDR3 bases are TGTGCCAGCAGAGGTCGCACGCAGTATTTT.

This clonotype was recorded at least ten times. This chain connects TRBV12-3 or TRBV12-4 to TRBJ1-6; 7 bases are shared with TRBD1. The CDR3 runs 14 residues. V was pared by 6 bases and J by 7 bases, with 6 bases of the junction left unmatched. The CDR3 sequence is CASSSGTANSPLHF. The CDR3 DNA reads TGTGCCAGCAGCTCCGGGACAGCCAATTCACCCCTCCACTTT.

The V and J genes are TRBV4-3 and TRBJ2-1, with 8 bases aligning to TRBD2. The CDR3 runs to 16 residues. Looked up from germline, CDR1 is LGHNA and CDR2 is YSLEER. J gave up 5 bases and V 2 bases, and 8 bases lay outside the gene matches. This CDR3 reads CASSQSGTRWDNEQFF. In DNA, the CDR3 is TGCGCCAGCAGCCAATCCGGGACTAGGTGGGACAATGAGCAGTTCTTC.

This clonotype has more than one count but fewer than ten. The chain carries TRBV12-3 or TRBV12-4 and TRBJ2-1; 8 bases match TRBD2. CDR3 length: 15 amino acids. V lost 5 bases to trimming and J lost 3 bases; unmatched junction nucleotides: 6. CDR3 loop: CASSDGGGGYNEQFF. The CDR3 bases are TGTGCCAGCAGTGACGGGGGGGGAGGCTACAATGAGCAGTTCTTC.

This clonotype turned up a few times. This chain uses TRBV6-2 or TRBV6-3 with TRBJ2-1, with D perhaps matching TRBD1 or TRBD2 (6 bases each). There are 14 residues in the CDR3. Trimming left V 7 bases short and J 3 bases short, with 13 bases between. The germline V gene encodes CDR1 MNHEY and CDR2 SVGEGT. CDR3 region: CASKEGGRYNEQFF. The DNA for the CDR3 is TGTGCCAGCAAAGAGGGGGGCCGCTACAATGAGCAGTTCTTC.

This clonotype was seen a few times. The J gene is TRBJ2-3, the V gene TRBV5-1, with 7 bases lining up with TRBD2. V lost 4 bases, J lost 2 bases, and 10 bases stayed unmatched. The CDR3 is made up of 16 amino acids. Germline V gene lookup returns CDR1 SGHRS and CDR2 YFSETQ. DNA of the CDR3: TGCGCCAGCAGCCGGGGCGGGGGAGAGGCCACAGATACGCAGTATTTT. It encodes CASSRGGGEATDTQYF.

A few counts support this clonotype. This chain uses TRBV3-1 with TRBJ1-1; D is possibly TRBD1 (5 bases). V gave up 4 bases and J gave up 0 bases, with 12 bases separating them. The V gene's germline CDR1 is LGHDT and CDR2 YNNKEL (reference sequence). This CDR3 has 15 residues. In DNA form, the CDR3 reads TGTGCCAGCAGCCTGGGGCCTGGGATGAACACTGAAGCTTTCTTT. Residues: CASSLGPGMNTEAFF.

This clonotype appeared a few times. V gene TRBV28 combines with J gene TRBJ2-5, with 12 bases matching TRBD2. The germline V gene has CDR1 MDHEN and CDR2 SYDVKM. J gave up 5 bases and V 7 bases, and 14 bases lay outside the gene matches. The CDR3 has 17 residues. The CDR3 DNA follows: TGTGCCAGCACCTCACGGGCTAGCGGGGGGGCCCTGGAGACCCAGTACTTC. It yields the protein CASTSRASGGALETQYF.

This clonotype was seen at least ten times. This CDR3 is CATSRDRGWDEKLFF. CDR3 nucleotides: TGTGCCACCAGCAGAGACCGGGGCTGGGACGAAAAACTGTTTTTT. The gene calls are TRBV15 and TRBJ1-4; TRBD1 might be the D (5 bases). CDR3 length: 15 residues. Trimming took off 0 bases at V and 8 bases at J, with 13 bases between the two ends. CDR1 is LNHNV, CDR2 YYDKDF, per germline (reference sequence).